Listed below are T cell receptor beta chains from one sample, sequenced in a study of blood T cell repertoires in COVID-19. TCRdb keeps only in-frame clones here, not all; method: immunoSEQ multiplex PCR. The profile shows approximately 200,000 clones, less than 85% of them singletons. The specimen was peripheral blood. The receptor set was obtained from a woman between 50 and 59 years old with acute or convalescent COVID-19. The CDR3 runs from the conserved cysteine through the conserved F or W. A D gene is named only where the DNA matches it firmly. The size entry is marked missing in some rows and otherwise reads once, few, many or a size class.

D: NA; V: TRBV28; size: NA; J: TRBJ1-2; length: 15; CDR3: CASSLPRGKNYGYTF; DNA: TGTGCCAGCAGTTTACCCCGGGGAAAGAACTATGGCTACACCTTC
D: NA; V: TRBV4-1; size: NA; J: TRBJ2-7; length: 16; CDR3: CASSQGKTGISYEQYF; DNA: TGCGCCAGCAGCCAAGGGAAAACAGGGATCTCCTACGAGCAGTACTTC
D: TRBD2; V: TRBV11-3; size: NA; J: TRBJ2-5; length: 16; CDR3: CASSLGLAGAGETQYF; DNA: TGTGCCAGCAGCTTGGGACTAGCGGGAGCCGGAGAGACCCAGTACTTC
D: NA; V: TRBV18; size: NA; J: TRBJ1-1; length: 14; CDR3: CASSRDGLAGLAFF; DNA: TGTGCCAGCTCACGGGACGGCCTGGCGGGGTTGGCTTTCTTT
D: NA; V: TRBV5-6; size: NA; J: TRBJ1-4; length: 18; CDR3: CASSLDRERLATNEKLFF; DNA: TGTGCCAGCAGCTTGGACAGGGAGAGGCTAGCAACTAATGAAAAACTGTTTTTT
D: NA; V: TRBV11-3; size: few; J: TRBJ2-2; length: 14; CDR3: CASSKTSVTGELFF; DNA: TGTGCCAGCAGCAAGACATCGGTCACCGGGGAGCTGTTTTTT
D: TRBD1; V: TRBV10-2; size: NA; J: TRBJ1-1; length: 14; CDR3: CASSPDRGNTEAFF; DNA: TGCGCCAGCAGTCCGGACAGGGGGAACACTGAAGCTTTCTTT
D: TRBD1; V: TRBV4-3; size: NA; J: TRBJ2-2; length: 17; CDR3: CASSQVGTGTPNGELFF; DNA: TGCGCCAGCAGCCAAGTGGGGACAGGGACCCCTAACGGGGAGCTGTTTTTT
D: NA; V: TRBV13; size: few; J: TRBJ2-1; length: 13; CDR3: CASSSIQGGTQFF; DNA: TGTGCCAGCAGCTCAATACAGGGAGGGACGCAGTTCTTC
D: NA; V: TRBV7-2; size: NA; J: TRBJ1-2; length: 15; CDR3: CASSPQQGPSYGYTF; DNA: TGTGCCAGCAGCCCCCAACAGGGCCCTTCCTATGGCTACACCTTC
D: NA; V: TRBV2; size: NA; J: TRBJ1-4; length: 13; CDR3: CATRRATNEKLFF; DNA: TGTGCCACTCGGCGGGCAACTAATGAAAAACTGTTTTTT
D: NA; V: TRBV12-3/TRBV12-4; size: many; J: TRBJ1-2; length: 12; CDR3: CASSLLQGGYTF; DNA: TGTGCCAGCAGTTTGCTCCAGGGAGGCTACACCTTC
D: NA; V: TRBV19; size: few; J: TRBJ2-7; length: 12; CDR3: CASRTRNGEQYF; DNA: TGTGCCAGTAGGACTAGAAATGGTGAGCAGTACTTC